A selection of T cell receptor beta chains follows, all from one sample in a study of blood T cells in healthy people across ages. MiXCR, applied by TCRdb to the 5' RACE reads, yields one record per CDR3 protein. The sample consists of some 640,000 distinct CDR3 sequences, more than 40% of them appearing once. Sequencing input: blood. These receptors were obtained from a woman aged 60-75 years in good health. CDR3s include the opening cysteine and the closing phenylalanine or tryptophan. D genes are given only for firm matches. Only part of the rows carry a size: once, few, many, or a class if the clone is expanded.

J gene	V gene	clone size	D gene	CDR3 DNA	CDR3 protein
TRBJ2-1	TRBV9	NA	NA	TGTGCCAGCAGCGCTGAGAGGATTTACAATGAGCAGTTCTTC	CASSAERIYNEQFF
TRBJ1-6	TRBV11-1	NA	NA	TGTGCCAGCAGGAAAGGAGTTCACAGTTCACCCCTCCACTTT	CASRKGVHSSPLHF
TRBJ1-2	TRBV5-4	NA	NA	TGTGCCAGCAGCTTGGGAAGGATAAGGGGCTACACCTTC	CASSLGRIRGYTF
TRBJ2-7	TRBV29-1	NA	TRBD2	TGCAGCGTTGAGGCGGGGGGCTTGGACGAGCAGTACTTC	CSVEAGGLDEQYF
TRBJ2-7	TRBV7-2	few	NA	TGTGCCAGCAGCCACCGGGGGTTCGAGCAGTACTTC	CASSHRGFEQYF
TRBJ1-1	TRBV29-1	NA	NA	TGCAGCGTTGCTAGGCAGGGGAACACTGAAGCTTTCTTT	CSVARQGNTEAFF
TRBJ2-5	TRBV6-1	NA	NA	TGTGCCAGCAGGGCATCAGGGGACGAGACCCAGTACTTC	CASRASGDETQYF
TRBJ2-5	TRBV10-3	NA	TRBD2	TGTGCCATCAGCGAGGGACTAGCATTTTCGGAGACCCAGTACTTC	CAISEGLAFSETQYF
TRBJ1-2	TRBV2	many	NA	TGTGCCACCCAACCCGGGACATCTCGGGGCTACACCTTC	CATQPGTSRGYTF
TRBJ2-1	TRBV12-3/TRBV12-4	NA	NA	TGTGCCAGCAGTCCCGATAGGGGGTACCGTAATGAGCAGTTCTTC	CASSPDRGYRNEQFF
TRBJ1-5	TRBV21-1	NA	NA	TGTGCCAGCAGCCAACAGGGCAGCAATCAGCCTCAGCATTTT	CASSQQGSNQPQHF
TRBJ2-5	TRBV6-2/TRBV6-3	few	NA	TGTGCCAGCCGTGACGGACTCCAAGAGACCCAGTACTTC	CASRDGLQETQYF